The 32 T cell receptor beta chains presented below share a single source sample, sequenced in a study of human CD8 memory T cell subsets (dated by TCRdb to 2020 to 2022). Early differentiated memory cells that were CCR7+ PD-1+ TIGIT+ and showed dysfunctional, exhausted-like traits were classified as progenitor exhausted-like memory CD8+ T cells (TPEX). The reads were generated on a NextSeq 550. A Human TCR Profiling Kit was used to prepare UMI-labeled 5' RACE TCRbeta libraries. TCRdb reprocessed the reads; each CDR3 protein sequence makes one entry, and DNA is unavailable. The table of this sample itemizes roughly 5,000 distinct CDR3 sequences. The ten most abundant clones make up 17% of the sample. The sample was CD8+ T cells from PBMCs. Receptors were obtained from a human donor in good health.

The chain joins TRBV4-1 to TRBJ1-5; with no DNA, the TCRdb D assignment of TRBD1 cannot be verified. Germline assignment: CDR1 MGHRA and CDR2 YSYEKL. The CDR3 loop spans 15 amino acids. CDR3 region: CASSQGQGPNQPQHF.

Considering frequency, this clonotype is large. The chain combines TRBV3-1 with TRBJ2-1; TCRdb proposes TRBD2, but this gene call is untestable without DNA. This CDR3 has 18 amino acids. Germline V CDR1 and CDR2: LGHDT, YNNKEL (reference sequence). Here the CDR3 reads CASSQEIQRDRPTNEQFF.

This clonotype counts as medium-sized by frequency. V usage is TRBV11-3 and J usage is TRBJ1-1. This CDR3 has 13 amino acids. Per the germline V gene, CDR1 is SGHNT and CDR2 is YENEEA. The CDR3 is CASSLEGSTEAFF.

The J gene is TRBJ2-3, the V gene TRBV24-1. Germline lookup yields CDR1 KGHDR and CDR2 SFDVKD. The CDR3 runs to 18 residues. CDR3 sequence reads: CATSDLQANPTHTDTQYF.

Considering frequency, this clonotype is medium-sized. The J gene is TRBJ1-1, the V gene TRBV28; TCRdb's assignment of TRBD1 cannot be checked, as there is no DNA. The CDR3 loop spans 14 amino acids. Germline assignment: CDR1 MDHEN and CDR2 SYDVKM. The CDR3: CASRIRTGAPEAFF.

V gene TRBV7-8 combines with J gene TRBJ2-5. CDR3 size: 14 residues. The V gene's germline CDR1 is SGHVS and CDR2 FQNEAQ. The CDR3 protein is CASSLVGYRETQYF.

V usage is TRBV21-1 and J usage is TRBJ2-1; TCRdb's assignment of TRBD1 cannot be checked, as there is no DNA. TRBV21-1 is described as a pseudogene. The CDR3 loop spans 14 amino acids. Here the CDR3 reads CASTAPLLYNEQFF.

The chain recombines TRBV4-3 with TRBJ1-2; TCRdb designates TRBD1, a call that cannot be tested without DNA. The CDR3 runs 15 residues. The germline gives CDR1 LGHNA, CDR2 YSLEER. The CDR3 reads CASSQGTGGTYGYTF.

The chain couples TRBV12-3 or TRBV12-4 to TRBJ2-7. CDR3 length equals 14 residues. The CDR3 sequence: CASSSSGDSYEQYF.

This chain links TRBV3-1 with TRBJ2-5; TCRdb proposes TRBD2, but this gene call is untestable without DNA. This CDR3 has 15 residues. CDR1 is LGHDT, CDR2 YNNKEL, per germline (reference sequence). The CDR3 here is CASSSGTSGQETQYF.

The chain uses TRBV24-1 and TRBJ2-7; no DNA is available, so the TRBD1 call from TCRdb remains unchecked. Germline CDR1 is KGHDR and CDR2 is SFDVKD. This CDR3 has 14 residues. This CDR3 reads CATSATGRGYEQYF.

V and J are TRBV20-1 and TRBJ1-2; TCRdb picks TRBD1, but there is no DNA to check that call. The CDR3 covers 13 residues. Germline V gene data show CDR1 as DFQATT and CDR2 as SNEGSKA (reference sequence). The CDR3 sequence: CSARQRADYGYTF.

The rearrangement joins TRBV11-2 to TRBJ2-7; checking the TCRdb D call of TRBD1 is not possible without DNA. The CDR3 runs 17 residues. From germline, CDR1 is SGHAT and CDR2 FQNNGV. CDR3 region: CASSLALVGTGTYEQYF.

CDR3 sequence: CSVPKDGGEYF. The chain recombines TRBV29-1 with TRBJ2-7. This CDR3 is built from 11 residues. The germline V gene encodes CDR1 SQVTM and CDR2 ANQGSEA.

The rearrangement joins TRBV4-1 to TRBJ2-2; no DNA is available, so the TRBD1 call from TCRdb remains unchecked. The CDR3 has 12 residues. Germline V gives CDR1 MGHRA, CDR2 YSYEKL. The CDR3: CASSSSPPRLFF.

J is TRBJ2-1 and V is TRBV2; TCRdb reports TRBD2, a call that lacks DNA to check it against. This CDR3 region has 19 residues. Germline V gene sequence: CDR1 SNHLY, CDR2 FYNNEI. The CDR3 loop is CASRNPGTSGGASYNEQFF.

The CDR3 reads CASSQAEFPYEQYF. The chain is built from TRBV14 and TRBJ2-7. The CDR3 covers 14 residues. CDR1 and CDR2 from the germline V gene are SGHDN and FVKESK.

This chain connects TRBV25-1 to TRBJ2-1; TCRdb lists TRBD1, though no DNA is available to test this call. The germline CDR1 and CDR2 sequences are MGHDK and SYGVNS. This CDR3 is built from 14 residues. The CDR3 sequence is CASSSDPQGREQFF.

J is TRBJ1-2 and V is TRBV6-2 or TRBV6-3. Germline CDR1 MNHEY, CDR2 SVGEGT. The length of the CDR3 is 13 residues. The CDR3 loop reads CASSYGGLDGYTF.

V and J are TRBV5-3 and TRBJ2-1. TRBV5-3 is sorted into the ORF group, with uncertain function. The CDR3 has 13 residues. CDR3 sequence: CARSYDSYNEQFF.

The gene calls are TRBV27 and TRBJ1-2; the D call from TCRdb, TRBD1, cannot be confirmed without DNA. This CDR3 has 14 residues. Germline V gene lookup returns CDR1 MNHEY and CDR2 SMNVEV (reference sequence). CDR3: CASSFLSGAEGYTF.

CDR3: CASSGYRMGGTDTQYF. The chain has TRBV5-6 and TRBJ2-3; as DNA is missing, the TRBD1 call by TCRdb cannot be tested. Germline V CDR1 and CDR2: SGHDT, YYEEEE. There are 16 residues in the CDR3.

The genes are TRBV4-3 and TRBJ1-6; the D call from TCRdb, TRBD1, cannot be confirmed without DNA. This CDR3 has 14 residues. Germline V gene data show CDR1 as LGHNA and CDR2 as YSLEER. CDR3 in amino acids: CASSQSRQAPPLHF.

This chain links TRBV4-2 with TRBJ2-1; as DNA is missing, the TRBD2 call by TCRdb cannot be tested. The CDR3 totals 16 residues. Germline V CDR1 and CDR2: LGHNA, YNFKEQ. The CDR3 reads CASSQEWAASYNEQFF.

This clonotype shows up as medium-sized (0.01 to 0.1%) by frequency. The V gene is TRBV6-2 or TRBV6-3, the J gene TRBJ2-7; TCRdb's D call of TRBD1 is untestable without DNA. The germline gives CDR1 MNHEY, CDR2 SVGEGT. This CDR3 region has 15 residues. The CDR3: CASSYSGHGSYEQYF.

This clonotype registers medium-sized by frequency. This chain joins TRBV4-2 and TRBJ1-2; TCRdb's D call, TRBD1, is unchecked because there is no DNA. The CDR3 has 16 residues. CDR1 and CDR2 from the germline V gene are LGHNA and YNFKEQ. CDR3 in amino acids: CASSQDRYGTPNGYTF.

The V gene is TRBV5-1, the J gene TRBJ2-7; no DNA is available, so the TRBD1 call from TCRdb remains unchecked. CDR3 length equals 13 residues. CDR1 and CDR2 (germline): SGHRS, YFSETQ. CDR3 region: CASSPTENYEQYF.

The chain carries TRBV15 and TRBJ1-2. Germline CDR1 reads LNHNV; CDR2 reads YYDKDF (reference sequence). The CDR3 loop spans 15 amino acids. The CDR3: CATSRSFATNYGYTF.

V and J are TRBV9 and TRBJ2-2; without DNA, the TCRdb call of TRBD1 cannot be checked. This CDR3 region has 15 residues. Germline V gives CDR1 SGDLS, CDR2 YYNGEE. The CDR3 sequence: CASSLSGANTGELFF.

V gene TRBV27 combines with J gene TRBJ1-5. This CDR3 is 16 amino acids long. The germline gives CDR1 MNHEY, CDR2 SMNVEV (reference sequence). The CDR3 reads CASSLAGPKGNQPQHF.

V usage is TRBV5-6 and J usage is TRBJ2-2. This CDR3 region has 13 residues. CDR1 is SGHDT, CDR2 YYEEEE, per germline. The CDR3 protein is CASSLRPTGELFF.

Measured by frequency, this clonotype is medium-sized (0.01 to 0.1%). The chain combines TRBV29-1 with TRBJ1-2; TCRdb's assignment of TRBD1 cannot be checked, as there is no DNA. The germline V gene encodes CDR1 SQVTM and CDR2 ANQGSEA. The CDR3 runs 11 residues. This CDR3 reads CSVAPGTGYTF.